These T cell receptor beta chains were read from a single sample in a study of blood T cell repertoires in COVID-19. Profiling relied on immunoSEQ multiplex PCR, and the TCRdb table lists in-frame clones only, not all of them. The repertoire consists of 270,000 or so clones, with 65% to 85% occurring once and the leading ten covering almost 1.5%. The sequencing input was peripheral blood. The receptors derive from a human donor with COVID-19, enrolled during active disease. The donor label of this sample is uncertain. Both conserved end residues are part of each CDR3. The D gene is left open where the match is weak. Part of the rows lack a size; the others show once, few, many or a class for expanded clones.

. . TRBJ1-3 TRBV19 TGTGCCAGTAGTCCGGGACTTCCGAGCTCTGGAAACACCATATATTTT CASSPGLPSSGNTIYF
. few TRBJ1-1 TRBV29-1 TGCAGCGTTTCCCGGAACACTGAAGCTTTCTTT CSVSRNTEAFF
. once TRBJ1-3 TRBV3-1/TRBV3-2 TGTGCCAGCAGCCAAGTGGGCTACTCCTCTGGAAACACCATATATTTT CASSQVGYSSGNTIYF
. . TRBJ2-2 TRBV9 TGTGCCAGCAGCGCCGTAGCCGGGGAGCTGTTTTTT CASSAVAGELFF
. . TRBJ2-7 TRBV7-2 TGTGCCAGCAGCTTAGTTGGCGGAGGAAATGTATACGAGCAGTACTTC CASSLVGGGNVYEQYF
. . TRBJ1-6 TRBV7-3 TGTGCCAGCAGCGCCCATGGGGGAGGGGATTCACCCCTCCACTTT CASSAHGGGDSPLHF
. . TRBJ1-3 TRBV19 TGTGCCAGTAGTATGCCAGGTACTGGAAACACCATATATTTT CASSMPGTGNTIYF
TRBD1 medium-sized TRBJ2-1 TRBV5-6 TGTGCCAGCAGCCCGCCCCTGGACAGGGGGCGGCAGTTCTTC CASSPPLDRGRQFF
TRBD1 . TRBJ1-4 TRBV12-5 TGTGCTAGTGGTCCGCCCGACAGGGGGCTGGGGGAGGAAAAACTGTTTTTT CASGPPDRGLGEEKLFF
. . TRBJ2-7 TRBV2 TGTGCCAGCACATCTACGTTCGAGCAGTACTTC CASTSTFEQYF
. . TRBJ1-4 TRBV4-3 TGCGCCAGCAGCCAAGATCTGAGAGAAAAACTGTTTTTT CASSQDLREKLFF
. . TRBJ1-1 TRBV19 TGTGCCAGTTTGGGGGCCCTGGGCACTGAAGCTTTCTTT CASLGALGTEAFF
TRBD1 . TRBJ2-5 TRBV28 TGTGCCAGCAGTATTTCATCCGGGACAGGGGAAGAGACCCAGTACTTC CASSISSGTGEETQYF
. . TRBJ2-1 TRBV7-2 TGTGCCAGCAGCCAGACGTCGGGAGTGGGGAATGAGCAGTTCTTC CASSQTSGVGNEQFF
TRBD2 . TRBJ2-1 TRBV6-4 TGTGCCAGCAGTGACTCGGCGGCTAGCGGGACCAATGAGCAGTTCTTC CASSDSAASGTNEQFF
TRBD1 few TRBJ1-5 TRBV10-3 TGTGCCATCGGGGACAGGGGCTCTTGGCCCCAGCATTTT CAIGDRGSWPQHF
TRBD1 once TRBJ1-2 TRBV7-2 TGTGCCAGCAGCCTGGGACAGTTCTATGGCTACACCTTC CASSLGQFYGYTF
TRBD1 . TRBJ2-3 TRBV7-7 TGTGCTAGCAGCTTAGAGTGGGACAGTAGTACAGATACGCAGTATTTT CASSLEWDSSTDTQYF
. . TRBJ2-7 TRBV18 TGTGCCAGCTCAGCCCCGAGCTCCTACGAGCAGTACTTC CASSAPSSYEQYF
TRBD2 once TRBJ2-5 TRBV23-1 TGCGCCAGCAGGCAGGGACTAGCGGGAGGGTGGAACAAGACCCAGTACTTC CASRQGLAGGWNKTQYF
TRBD2 . TRBJ2-7 TRBV30 TGTGCCTCCCACGGGGGGTCACCGGACTACGAGCAGTACTTC CASHGGSPDYEQYF
. . TRBJ1-1 TRBV5-1 TGCGCCAGCACCTGGGCCGGGGGCACTGAAGCTTTCTTT CASTWAGGTEAFF
TRBD1 few TRBJ1-2 TRBV15 TGTGCCACCAGCATAGACAGGGGCGCCCTCGGCTACACCTTC CATSIDRGALGYTF